This TCR beta chain came from a study of blood T cell repertoires in COVID-19. Study-level background: The United States, Italy and Spain supplied acute and convalescent COVID-19 samples. PBMCs, B-cell-depleted T cells, or T cells provided the cDNA or gDNA that made up the material.

In the original analysis: By means of reference gene primer amplification, nucleated cell counts were estimated. TCRdb keeps only in-frame clones here, not all; method: immunoSEQ multiplex PCR. V, J and clone size reflect that table, while D and trimming were determined from the DNA. This table holds around 250,000 clones, about 83% found once. The V gene's germline CDR1 is MNHEY and CDR2 SVGAGI. CDR3 length equals 13 residues. Deletions cut 8 bases from V and 10 bases from J, with 15 bases between. The chain recombines TRBV6-5 with TRBJ1-6, with TRBD1 as a possible D gene (5 bases). Sequenced sample: peripheral blood. This sequence originates from a man aged 25-45 years who had recovered from COVID-19. CDR3 sequence (DNA): TGTGCCAGCGGGTGGGGCAGGGAATCACCCCTCCACTTT. Protein product: CASGWGRESPLHF.